Shown below are 3 T cell receptor beta chains from a single sample sequenced in a study of blood T cell repertoires in COVID-19. The assay was immunoSEQ multiplex PCR, and TCRdb's table has in-frame clones only and misses some. The profile shows tens of thousands of clones, approximately 93% of them singletons. Sequencing was carried out using peripheral blood. The receptors here all came from a male donor with active COVID-19.

The chain carries TRBV5-1 and TRBJ1-3; D gene unclear. The germline V and J ends were trimmed by 0 bases and 0 bases, with 7 bases remaining between them. Germline V gene sequence: CDR1 SGHRS, CDR2 YFSETQ. The CDR3 extends over 15 amino acids. The CDR3, as DNA: TGCGCCAGCAGCTTGGACAGCACCTCTGGAAACACCATATATTTT. Its protein product is CASSLDSTSGNTIYF.

The chain uses TRBV3-1 (or the pseudogene TRBV3-2) and TRBJ1-5, with TRBD1 matching 7 bases. Germline values: CDR1 LGHDT, CDR2 YNNKEL (reference sequence). The CDR3 totals 13 residues. V lost 6 bases, J lost 11 bases, and 10 bases stayed unmatched. CDR3 residues: CASSGTAQGSQHF. CDR3 bases: TGTGCCAGCAGTGGGACAGCCCAGGGTTCCCAGCATTTT.

This clone was counted a few times. The V gene is TRBV19, the J gene TRBJ1-2, with D unclear. CDR1 is LNHDA and CDR2 is SQIVND in the germline V gene (reference sequence). V lost 2 bases, J lost 5 bases, and 12 bases lay in between. There are 14 residues in the CDR3. The CDR3 region is CASSINRVKYGYTF. In nucleotides, the CDR3 is TGTGCCAGTAGTATAAACAGAGTAAAATATGGCTACACCTTC.